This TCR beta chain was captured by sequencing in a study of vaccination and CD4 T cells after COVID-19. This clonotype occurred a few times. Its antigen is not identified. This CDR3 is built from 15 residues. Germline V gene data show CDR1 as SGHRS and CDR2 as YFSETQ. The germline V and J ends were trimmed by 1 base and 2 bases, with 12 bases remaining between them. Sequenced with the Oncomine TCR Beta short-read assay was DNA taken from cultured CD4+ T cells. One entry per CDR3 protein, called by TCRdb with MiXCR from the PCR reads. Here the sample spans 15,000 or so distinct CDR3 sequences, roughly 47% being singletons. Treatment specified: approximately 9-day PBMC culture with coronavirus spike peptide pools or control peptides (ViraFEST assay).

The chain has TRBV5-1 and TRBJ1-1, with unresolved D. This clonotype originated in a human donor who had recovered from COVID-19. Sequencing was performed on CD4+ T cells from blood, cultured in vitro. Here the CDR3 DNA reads TGCGCCAGCAGCTTGTTACCGGGTCGAAACACTGAAGCTTTCTTT. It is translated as CASSLLPGRNTEAFF.